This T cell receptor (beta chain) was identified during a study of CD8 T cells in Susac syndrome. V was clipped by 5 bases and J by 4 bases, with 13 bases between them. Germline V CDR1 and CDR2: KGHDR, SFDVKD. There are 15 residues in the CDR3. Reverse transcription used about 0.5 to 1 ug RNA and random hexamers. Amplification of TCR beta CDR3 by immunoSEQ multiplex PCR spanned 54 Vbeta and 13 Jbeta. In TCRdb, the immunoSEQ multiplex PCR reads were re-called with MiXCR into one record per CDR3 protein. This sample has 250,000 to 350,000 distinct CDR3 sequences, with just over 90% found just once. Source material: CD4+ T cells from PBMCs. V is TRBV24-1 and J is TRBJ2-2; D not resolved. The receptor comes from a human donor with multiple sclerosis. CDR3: CATSARPGPTGELFF. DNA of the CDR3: TGTGCCACCAGTGCCCGCCCCGGGCCCACCGGGGAGCTGTTTTTT.